This TCR beta chain was identified in a study of cytomegalovirus exposure and HLA in healthy donors. Study in general: Early released data had tens of millions of unique TCRs, all coming from HLA-typed donors.

The trim removed 4 bases at V and 7 bases at J, leaving 10 bases unmatched. The CDR3 sequence is 13 residues long. CDR1 and CDR2 from the germline V gene are SQVTM and ANQGSEA. 60 Vbeta and 13 Jbeta primers were used in PCR. Source study methods: About 9.9 million of the 75 million to 95 million unique TCR beta chains counted in a later analysis were shared. TCRdb keeps only in-frame clones here, not all; method: immunoSEQ multiplex PCR. The V and J calls and clone size were taken over from that table, and D and trimming were inferred from the DNA. The data contain about 170,000 clones, around three quarters of them singletons.

The sequence was collected from a woman aged 45-60 years in good health and CMV-seronegative. Material for sequencing was PBMCs. J is TRBJ2-7 and V is TRBV29-1, with 7 bases fitting TRBD1. The CDR3 region is CSVVFAGGGEQYF. The DNA for the CDR3 is TGCAGCGTTGTGTTCGCAGGGGGTGGGGAGCAGTACTTC.